This TCR beta chain is drawn from a study of T cells after yellow fever vaccination. For the study at large: SMART-Seq v4 Ultra Low Input prepared libraries from low-cell fractions. Findings of the study overall: Most primary-vaccination clones reappeared after the booster (about 97% CD4, 88% CD8).

This clonotype was recorded a few times. Its antigen remains unidentified. TCRdb analysed the 5' RACE reads with MiXCR anew, one entry per CDR3 protein. The sample holds some 390,000 distinct CDR3 sequences, over 15% seen once. In germline, CDR1 is SQVTM, CDR2 ANQGSEA. Trimming cost V 7 bases and J 1 base; bases outside gene matches: 11. CDR3 size: 16 residues. This chain uses TRBV29-1 with TRBJ1-1; TRBD1 matches at 11 bases. The sample consisted of PBMCs, taken before the yellow fever booster vaccination. The sequence was obtained from a man between 18 and 29 years old who received the YFV17D yellow fever vaccine. The CDR3 is CSGVGTGGLGNTEAFF. CDR3 coding DNA: TGCAGCGGAGTAGGGACAGGGGGTTTGGGGAACACTGAAGCTTTCTTT.